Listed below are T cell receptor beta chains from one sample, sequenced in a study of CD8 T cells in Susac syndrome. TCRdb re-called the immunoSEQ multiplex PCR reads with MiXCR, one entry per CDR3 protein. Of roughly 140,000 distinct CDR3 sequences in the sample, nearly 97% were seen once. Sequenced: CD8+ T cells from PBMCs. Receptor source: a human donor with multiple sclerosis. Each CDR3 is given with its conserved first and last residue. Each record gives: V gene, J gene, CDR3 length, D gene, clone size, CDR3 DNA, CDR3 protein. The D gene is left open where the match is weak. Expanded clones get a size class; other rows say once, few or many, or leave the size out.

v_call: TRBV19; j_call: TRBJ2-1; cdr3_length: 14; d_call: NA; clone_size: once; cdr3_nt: TGTGCCAGTAGTTGGGGGAGCTCCTACAATGAGCAGTTCTTC; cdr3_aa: CASSWGSSYNEQFF
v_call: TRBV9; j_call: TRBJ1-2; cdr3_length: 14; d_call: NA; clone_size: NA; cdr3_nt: TGTGCCAGCAGTACTGGAGGGTCATCCTATGGCTACACCTTC; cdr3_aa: CASSTGGSSYGYTF
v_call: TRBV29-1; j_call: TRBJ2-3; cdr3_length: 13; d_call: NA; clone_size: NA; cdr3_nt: TGCAGCGTTGAGCTGCTAGCGAGAGATACGCAGTATTTT; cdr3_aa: CSVELLARDTQYF
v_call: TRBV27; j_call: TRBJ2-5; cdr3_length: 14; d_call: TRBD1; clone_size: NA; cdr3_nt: TGTGCCAGCGGTACAGGGGGCCTGGAAGAGACCCAGTACTTC; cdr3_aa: CASGTGGLEETQYF
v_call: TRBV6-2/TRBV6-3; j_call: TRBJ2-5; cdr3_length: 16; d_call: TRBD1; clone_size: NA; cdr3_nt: TGTGCCAGCAGTTACTTCGGTACAGGGGCTGAAGAGACCCAGTACTTC; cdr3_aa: CASSYFGTGAEETQYF
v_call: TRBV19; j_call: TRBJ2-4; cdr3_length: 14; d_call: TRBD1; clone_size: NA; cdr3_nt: TGTGCCAGTGAAAGAGGGCAGGGGGCGAACATTCAGTACTTC; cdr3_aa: CASERGQGANIQYF
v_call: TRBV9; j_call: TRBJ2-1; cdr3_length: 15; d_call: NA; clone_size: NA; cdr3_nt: TGTGCCAGCAGCGTAGGGGCGGACGCCTACAATGAGCAGTTCTTC; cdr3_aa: CASSVGADAYNEQFF
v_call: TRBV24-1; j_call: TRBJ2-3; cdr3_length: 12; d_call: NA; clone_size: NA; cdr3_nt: TGTGCCACCAGTAGGAGGGGGAATACGCAGTATTTT; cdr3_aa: CATSRRGNTQYF
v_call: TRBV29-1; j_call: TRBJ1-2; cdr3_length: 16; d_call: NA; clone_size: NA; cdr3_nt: TGCAGCGTTGAAGATAGGGACATGATATGGGGCTATGGCTACACCTTC; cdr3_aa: CSVEDRDMIWGYGYTF
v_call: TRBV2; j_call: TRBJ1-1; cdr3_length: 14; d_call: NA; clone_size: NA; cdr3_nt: TGTGCCAGCAGTCACAGGGACCCGCCAACTGAAGCTTTCTTT; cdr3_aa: CASSHRDPPTEAFF
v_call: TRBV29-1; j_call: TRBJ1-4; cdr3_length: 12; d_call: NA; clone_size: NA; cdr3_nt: TGCAGCGTTGGTCAGGGGAATGAAAAACTGTTTTTT; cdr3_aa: CSVGQGNEKLFF
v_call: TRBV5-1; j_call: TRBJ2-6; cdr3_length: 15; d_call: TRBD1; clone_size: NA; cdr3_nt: TGCGCCACCGGACAGGGTGCTGGTGGGGCCAACGTCCTGACTTTC; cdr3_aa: CATGQGAGGANVLTF
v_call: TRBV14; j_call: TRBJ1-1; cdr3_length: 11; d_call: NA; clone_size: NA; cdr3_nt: TGTGCCAGCGGGTCGAACACTGAAGCTTTCTTT; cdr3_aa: CASGSNTEAFF
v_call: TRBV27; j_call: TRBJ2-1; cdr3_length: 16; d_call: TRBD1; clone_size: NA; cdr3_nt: TGTGCCAGCAGCCGACTCGGACAGGGAAATTTCGGTGAGCAGTTCTTC; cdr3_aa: CASSRLGQGNFGEQFF
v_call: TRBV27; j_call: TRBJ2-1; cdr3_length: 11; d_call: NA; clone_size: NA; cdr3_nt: TGTGCCAGCAGTGAGGACAATGAGCAGTTCTTC; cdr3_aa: CASSEDNEQFF
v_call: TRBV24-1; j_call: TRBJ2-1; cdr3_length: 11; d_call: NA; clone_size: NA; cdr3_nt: TGTGCCACCAGTGATTTGTCCGGACAGTTCTTC; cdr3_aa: CATSDLSGQFF
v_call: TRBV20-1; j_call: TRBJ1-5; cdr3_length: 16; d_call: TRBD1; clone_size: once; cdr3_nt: TGCAGTGCTAGAGGCCCGGGACAGGGTAGCAATCAGCCCCAGCATTTT; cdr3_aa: CSARGPGQGSNQPQHF
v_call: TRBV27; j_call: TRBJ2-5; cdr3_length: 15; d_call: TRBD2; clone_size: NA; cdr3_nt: TGTGCCAGCAGTCCCTGGACTAGCGGGGGAGAGACCCAGTACTTC; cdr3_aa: CASSPWTSGGETQYF